Listed below are T cell receptor beta chains from one sample, sequenced in a study of shared clonotypes between healthy human individuals. The repertoire was sequenced with immunoSEQ multiplex PCR; TCRdb's copy has only in-frame clones and lacks some. The data contain over a million clones, roughly 96% of them singletons. The sequencing input was naive CD4+ T cells sorted from blood. These TCRs come from a man aged 25-40 years in good health. Both conserved end residues are part of each CDR3. Each record gives: V gene, clone size, J gene, CDR3 protein. A clone size is listed for some rows: how often the clone was seen (once, few, many), or a class if it is expanded.

TRBV27	-	TRBJ2-7	CASILGQGNYEQYF
TRBV5-6	once	TRBJ2-7	CASSFSHEQYF
TRBV4-3	-	TRBJ2-5	CASSQDLLVGGETQYF
TRBV5-4	-	TRBJ2-3	CASSLGRDRPTDTQYF
TRBV5-1	-	TRBJ2-7	CASSLDRRSYEQYF
TRBV5-1	-	TRBJ2-7	CASSRGTLWEQYF
TRBV10-2	-	TRBJ2-7	CASRGTGGFHEQYF
TRBV9	-	TRBJ2-3	CASSFPADTQYF
TRBV5-1	-	TRBJ1-2	CASSLAGQGGYGYTF
TRBV9	-	TRBJ2-7	CASSVVPSGEQYF
TRBV6-5	-	TRBJ2-1	CASSYQGTQSEQFF
TRBV28	-	TRBJ1-2	CASLEIGTIYGYTF
TRBV6-1	once	TRBJ2-3	CASTMGNDTQYF
TRBV10-3	-	TRBJ1-2	CAISPFSTGDYGYTF
TRBV30	once	TRBJ2-1	CAWSPWPSYNEQFF
TRBV11-2	-	TRBJ1-1	CASSPGGVGAFF
TRBV28	-	TRBJ2-7	CASSLLGNLYEQYF
TRBV14	-	TRBJ2-7	CASSRGRTYEQYF
TRBV28	-	TRBJ1-5	CASSSQTGDLGPQHF
TRBV19	-	TRBJ2-1	CASSLRTGQSSYNEQFF
TRBV9	-	TRBJ2-1	CASSVGLAEPNEQFF
TRBV28	-	TRBJ2-7	CASSFRDGEQYF
TRBV5-1	-	TRBJ2-7	CASSLWGAGTSGTYEQYF
TRBV14	-	TRBJ2-5	CASSQDNRAQTQYF
TRBV6-1	-	TRBJ2-1	CASAGGTYNEQFF
TRBV5-4	-	TRBJ2-2	CASSLASTGELFF
TRBV6-5	-	TRBJ1-2	CASIPQSYGYTF
TRBV27	-	TRBJ2-2	CASRATGTGNTGELFF
TRBV7-2	-	TRBJ2-7	CASSLDVAGVREQYF